This T cell receptor beta chain was sequenced during a study of T-cell memory formation after mild COVID-19 (dated by TCRdb to the early 2020s). Regarding the study in general: TCR sequence clusters from the two donors were found to be largely donor specific. T-cell clones expanding and contracting after mild COVID-19 in two donors were tracked by longitudinal TCRalpha and TCRbeta repertoire sequencing. The cohort was made up of two young adult volunteers, one female and one male, who were previously healthy. What the study reported, not specific to this receptor: The study covered only a couple of mild cases, and larger cohorts including severe cases with pre-infection samples were considered necessary. Some responding clones were detected in pre-infection memory, which suggested that pre-existing cross-reactive memory T cells had joined the SARS-CoV-2 response. The second-wave clones that peaked on day 37 were not confirmed to be SARS-CoV-2 specific. Clones that contracted from day 15 to 85 showed balanced CD4/CD8 phenotypes, whereas a second wave of clones that expanded from day 15 to 37 leaned towards CD4+. Contracting CD4+ clones turned up mainly in the CM and EM memory subsets, whereas EMRA was where CD8+ clones were enriched.

Germline trimming amounts to 0 bases on V and 3 bases on J, with 4 as the count of junction bases outside the gene matches. The CDR3 runs 14 amino acids, cysteine and valine included. The CDR3 DNA has 42 bases and is translated from base 1. CDR1 and CDR2, looked up from the germline V gene (reference sequence), are DFQATT and SNEGSKA. As to this clonotype: Its specific antigen is unknown. Nothing much larger sits one base from this clone, and base qualities are not available.

Ficoll-Paque density gradient centrifugation was used to isolate PBMCs. The sequencer listed for this sample is Illumina NovaSeq 6000. TCRalpha and TCRbeta cDNA libraries were constructed by 5'RACE with constant-segment primers, with sample barcodes and unique molecular identifiers being introduced. RNA was extracted from every sample with Trizol reagent. Amplification of the libraries took two PCR steps, and the second step added a second sample barcode plus Illumina TruSeq adapters. Sequencing of the libraries was done on an Illumina NovaSeq, producing 2 x 150 bp paired-end reads. For the original study's pipeline: Demultiplexing of reads and collapsing into UMI-guided consensus sequences were performed with migec v1.2.7. Using mixcr v2.1.11, the UMI consensuses were aligned to TRA and TRB V and J templates and assembled into clonotypes. A clonotype was counted as expanded or contracted only when both edgeR and NoisET called the clonotype significant, with the noise models trained on biological replicates. For edgeR calls, the thresholds were a false discovery rate-adjusted p below 0.01 and a log2 fold-change of 1. As an exploratory analysis of dynamics, PCA with hierarchical clustering was applied to max-normalized trajectories of the 1000 most abundant clonotypes. Separately sequenced CD4+ and CD8+ repertoires were used to assign a CD4 or CD8 phenotype to each responding clone. TCRdb handled the public reads itself, with Q25 trimming in fastp and clone calling in MiXCR, and kept productive beta chains. A single entry per CDR3 protein holds the most common genes and DNA from its merged rows. The V and J calls, along with clone size, are taken from TCRdb and not from the paper's own processing. This sample comprises tens of thousands of distinct CDR3 sequences, around 15% of them detected only once. In total, the top ten clones hold around two fifths of the sample.

The sequence derives from a man in his late teens or twenties who had mild COVID-19 (a few samples of this study predate the infection). The sample titles of this study are shuffled in the database, so cell type and time point are left out; the donor was told from shared clones. The sequenced material came from PBMCs or a T cell subset sorted from them (not recorded which). The chain is made from TRBV20-1 and TRBJ2-7; TRBD2 aligns with 8 central bases. The CDR3 reads CSARDEAGVYEQYV. The DNA sequence is given as TGCAGTGCTAGAGATGAAGCGGGGGTCTACGAGCAGTACGTC.